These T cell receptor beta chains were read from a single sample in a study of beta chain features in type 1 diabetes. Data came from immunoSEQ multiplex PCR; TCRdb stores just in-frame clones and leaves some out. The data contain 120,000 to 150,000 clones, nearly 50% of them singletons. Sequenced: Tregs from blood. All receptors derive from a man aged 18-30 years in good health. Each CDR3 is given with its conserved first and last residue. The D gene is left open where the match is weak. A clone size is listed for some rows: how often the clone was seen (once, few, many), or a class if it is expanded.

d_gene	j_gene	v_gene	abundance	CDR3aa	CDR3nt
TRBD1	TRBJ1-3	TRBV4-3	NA	CASSRGQNSGNTIYF	TGCGCCAGCAGCCGGGGACAGAACTCTGGAAACACCATATATTTT
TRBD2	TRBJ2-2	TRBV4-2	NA	CASSQVFTSGVLTGELFF	TGTGCCAGCAGCCAAGTGTTTACTAGCGGGGTTCTCACCGGGGAGCTGTTTTTT
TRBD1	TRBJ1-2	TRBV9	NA	CASSVAQGVRDGYTF	TGTGCCAGCAGCGTAGCTCAGGGGGTAAGGGATGGCTACACCTTC
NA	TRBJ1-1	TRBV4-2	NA	CASSQGPMNTEAFF	TGTGCCAGCAGCCAGGGGCCCATGAACACTGAAGCTTTCTTT
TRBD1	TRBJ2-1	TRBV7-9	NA	CASSLRDRGRNEQFF	TGTGCCAGCAGCCTCCGGGACAGGGGGCGGAATGAGCAGTTCTTC
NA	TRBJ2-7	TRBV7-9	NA	CASSRFGGDRAYEQYF	TGTGCCAGCAGCCGTTTTGGAGGGGACAGAGCCTACGAGCAGTACTTC
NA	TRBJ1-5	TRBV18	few	CASLSCQPQHF	TGTGCCAGCTTATCTTGTCAGCCCCAGCATTTT
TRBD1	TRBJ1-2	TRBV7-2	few	CASSFLGQGSGYTF	TGTGCCAGCAGCTTCTTGGGACAGGGTAGTGGCTACACCTTC
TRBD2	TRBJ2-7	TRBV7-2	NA	CASRKAGGSYEQYF	TGTGCCAGCAGGAAAGCGGGAGGCTCCTACGAGCAGTACTTC
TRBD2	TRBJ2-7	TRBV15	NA	CATSFQAGGLYEQYF	TGTGCCACCAGCTTCCAAGCGGGGGGACTCTACGAGCAGTACTTC
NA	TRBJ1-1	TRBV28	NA	CASSPPAGSGPEAFF	TGTGCCAGCAGTCCCCCCGCGGGGTCGGGCCCTGAAGCTTTCTTT
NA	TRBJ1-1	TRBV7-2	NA	CASTLRVTEAFF	TGTGCCAGCACGTTGAGGGTCACTGAAGCTTTCTTT
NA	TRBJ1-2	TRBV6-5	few	CASSYPNRRGSYGYTF	TGTGCCAGCAGTTACCCTAATCGACGGGGGAGCTATGGCTACACCTTC
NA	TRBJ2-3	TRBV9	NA	CASSVAWAAPGTQYF	TGTGCCAGCAGCGTAGCTTGGGCAGCTCCAGGTACGCAGTATTTT
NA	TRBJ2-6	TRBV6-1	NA	CASSESGAGANVLTF	TGTGCCAGCAGTGAATCGGGGGCTGGGGCCAACGTCCTGACTTTC
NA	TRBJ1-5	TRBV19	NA	CASSIPGPRGQPQHF	TGTGCCAGTAGTATACCCGGCCCCAGGGGTCAGCCCCAGCATTTT
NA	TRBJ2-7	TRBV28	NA	CASKTSVLEQYF	TGTGCCAGCAAGACTTCGGTTTTGGAGCAGTACTTC
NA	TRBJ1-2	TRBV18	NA	CASSPIRQEFNYGYTF	TGTGCCAGCTCACCAATTCGACAGGAGTTTAACTATGGCTACACCTTC
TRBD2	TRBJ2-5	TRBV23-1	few	CASGMPELAGAEEETQYF	TGCGCCAGCGGAATGCCTGAACTAGCGGGGGCCGAGGAAGAGACCCAGTACTTC
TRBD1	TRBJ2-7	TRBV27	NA	CASSPGTAYPTYEQYF	TGTGCCAGCAGTCCCGGGACAGCCTATCCAACCTACGAGCAGTACTTC
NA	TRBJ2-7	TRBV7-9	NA	CASSSRMGRLTYEQYF	TGTGCCAGCAGCTCCCGCATGGGCCGCCTCACCTACGAGCAGTACTTC
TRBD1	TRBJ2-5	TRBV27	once	CASSLSGPRTGRQETQYF	TGTGCCAGCAGTTTGTCGGGCCCTCGGACAGGGAGACAAGAGACCCAGTACTTC
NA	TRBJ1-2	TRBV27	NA	CASSPRGANYGYTF	TGTGCCAGCAGCCCCCGGGGAGCGAACTATGGCTACACCTTC
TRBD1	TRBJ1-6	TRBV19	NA	CASQTGGTGGSPLHF	TGTGCCAGCCAAACCGGTGGGACAGGGGGATCACCCCTCCACTTT
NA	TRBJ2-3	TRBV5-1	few	CASSETETSTDTQYF	TGCGCCAGCAGCGAGACAGAGACTAGCACAGATACGCAGTATTTT
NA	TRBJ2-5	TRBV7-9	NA	CASSLMYSAGVQETQYF	TGTGCCAGCAGCTTAATGTATTCTGCCGGGGTACAAGAGACCCAGTACTTC
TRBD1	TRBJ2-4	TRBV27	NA	CASRGTGWNIQYF	TGTGCCAGCAGGGGGACAGGGTGGAACATTCAGTACTTC
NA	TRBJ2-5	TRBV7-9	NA	CASSERLQGETQYF	TGTGCCAGCAGCGAACGTCTCCAGGGGGAGACCCAGTACTTC
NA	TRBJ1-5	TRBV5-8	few	CASSFQRGSNQPQHF	TGTGCCAGCAGCTTCCAGCGGGGTAGCAATCAGCCCCAGCATTTT
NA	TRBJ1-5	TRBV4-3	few	CASSLGLSNQPQHF	TGCGCCAGCTCCCTCGGTCTCTCCAATCAGCCCCAGCATTTT
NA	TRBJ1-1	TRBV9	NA	CASTRRQGNTEAFF	TGTGCCAGCACCCGTAGACAAGGGAACACTGAAGCTTTCTTT
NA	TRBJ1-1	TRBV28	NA	CASRKGLRNTEAFF	TGTGCCAGCAGAAAGGGACTCCGGAACACTGAAGCTTTCTTT
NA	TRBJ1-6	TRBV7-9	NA	CASSLQVPNSPLHF	TGTGCCAGCAGCTTACAGGTCCCAAATTCACCCCTCCACTTT
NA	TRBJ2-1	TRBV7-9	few	CASSLDRSYNEQFF	TGTGCCAGCAGCTTAGACAGGTCGTACAATGAGCAGTTCTTC
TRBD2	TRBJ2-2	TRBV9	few	CASSGVTGRTGELFF	TGTGCCAGCAGCGGAGTTACCGGGAGGACCGGGGAGCTGTTTTTT
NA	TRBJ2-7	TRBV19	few	CASSISGLSYEQYF	TGTGCCAGTAGTATAAGTGGACTCTCCTACGAGCAGTACTTC
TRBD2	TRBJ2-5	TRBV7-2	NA	CASSLFRLAGVGETQYF	TGTGCCAGCAGCTTATTCAGACTAGCGGGGGTGGGAGAGACCCAGTACTTC
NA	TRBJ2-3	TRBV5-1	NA	CASSLGQGPVTDTQYF	TGCGCCAGCAGCTTGGGGCAGGGCCCGGTGACAGATACGCAGTATTTT
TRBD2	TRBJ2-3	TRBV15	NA	CATRRGGTSTDTQYF	TGTGCCACCAGACGCGGGGGTACTAGCACAGATACGCAGTATTTT
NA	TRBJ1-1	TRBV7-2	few	CASSLQHRSYEAFF	TGTGCCAGCAGCCTTCAGCACAGAAGCTATGAAGCTTTCTTT
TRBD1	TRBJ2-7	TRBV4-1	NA	CASSQRPGTGLGVRAYEQYF	TGCGCCAGCAGCCAAAGACCCGGGACAGGGTTAGGTGTCAGGGCCTACGAGCAGTACTTC
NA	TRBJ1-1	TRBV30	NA	CAWSVLVLEGKAFF	TGTGCCTGGAGTGTTCTTGTACTGGAGGGAAAAGCTTTCTTT
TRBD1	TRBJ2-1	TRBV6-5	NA	CASRGQAYNEQFF	TGTGCCAGCAGGGGACAGGCGTACAATGAGCAGTTCTTC
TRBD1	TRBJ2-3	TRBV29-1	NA	CSSRGQVVDTQYF	TGCAGCTCTCGGGGACAGGTTGTGGATACGCAGTATTTT
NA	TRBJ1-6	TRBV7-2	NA	CASSLASGTPNSPLHF	TGTGCCAGCAGCTTAGCGTCCGGGACTCCAAATTCACCCCTCCACTTT
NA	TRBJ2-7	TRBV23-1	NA	CASSQSVGLVDYEQYF	TGCGCCAGCAGTCAATCAGTCGGTTTGGTGGACTACGAGCAGTACTTC
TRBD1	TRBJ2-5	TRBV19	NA	CASSMSAGGTTQYF	TGTGCCAGTAGTATGTCGGCAGGGGGAACCACCCAGTACTTC
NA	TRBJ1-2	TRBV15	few	CATSRTGFYGYTF	TGTGCCACCAGCAGAACAGGGTTTTATGGCTACACCTTC
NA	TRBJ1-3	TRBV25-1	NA	CASSQLAGNTIYF	TGTGCCAGCAGCCAATTAGCTGGAAACACCATATATTTT
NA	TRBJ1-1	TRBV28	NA	CASSPADGRRTEAFF	TGTGCCAGCAGTCCGGCTGACGGGAGAAGGACTGAAGCTTTCTTT
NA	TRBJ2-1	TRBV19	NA	CASTLRGGGTEQFF	TGTGCCAGTACCCTTCGGGGAGGGGGTACTGAGCAGTTCTTC
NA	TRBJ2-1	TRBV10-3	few	CAISAGYNEQFF	TGTGCCATCAGTGCGGGATACAATGAGCAGTTCTTC
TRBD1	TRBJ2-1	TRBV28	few	CASRVQGNEQFF	TGTGCCAGCAGGGTACAGGGGAATGAGCAGTTCTTC
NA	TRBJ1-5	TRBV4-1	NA	CASSQGETRGQPQHF	TGCGCCAGCAGCCAAGGAGAGACTCGGGGTCAGCCCCAGCATTTT
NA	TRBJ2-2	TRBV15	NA	CATSIGGNTGELFF	TGTGCCACCAGCATCGGAGGGAACACCGGGGAGCTGTTTTTT